What follows describes a single T cell receptor (beta chain). Using immunoSEQ multiplex PCR, the repertoire was profiled, and TCRdb retains in-frame clones only, with some absent. The sample contains about 82,000 clones, around four fifths of which appear only once. This CDR3 comprises 14 residues. V lost 0 bases to trimming and J lost 6 bases, with 11 bases between them. Germline values: CDR1 SEHNR, CDR2 FQNEAQ (reference sequence). This sample is drawn from a study of OX40 agonist ivuxolimab in advanced cancers. This clonotype was sampled from an adult with an advanced solid tumor such as melanoma, head and neck, liver or kidney cancer. The gene calls are TRBV7-9 and TRBJ1-1; D uncertain. This specimen was CD4+ or CD8+ T cells sorted from blood, taken in a trial of the OX40 agonist ivuxolimab. The CDR3 is CASSLAVQTPEAFF. The CDR3 coding sequence is TGTGCCAGCAGCTTAGCGGTACAGACCCCTGAAGCTTTCTTT.